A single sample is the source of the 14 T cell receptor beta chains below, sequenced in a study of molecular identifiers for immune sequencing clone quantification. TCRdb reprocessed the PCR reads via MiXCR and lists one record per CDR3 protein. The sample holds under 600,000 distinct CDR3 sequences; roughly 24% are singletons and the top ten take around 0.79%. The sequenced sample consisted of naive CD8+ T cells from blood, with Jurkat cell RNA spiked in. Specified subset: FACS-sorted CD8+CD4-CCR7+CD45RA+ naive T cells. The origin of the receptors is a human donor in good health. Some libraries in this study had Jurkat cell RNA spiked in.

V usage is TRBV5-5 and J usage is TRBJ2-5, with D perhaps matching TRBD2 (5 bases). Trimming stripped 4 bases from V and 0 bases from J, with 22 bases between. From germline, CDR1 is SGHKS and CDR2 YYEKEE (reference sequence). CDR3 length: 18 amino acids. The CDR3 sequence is CASSAGLFGNPYQETQYF. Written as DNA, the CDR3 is TGTGCCAGCAGCGCGGGTCTTTTCGGGAACCCGTACCAAGAGACCCAGTACTTC.

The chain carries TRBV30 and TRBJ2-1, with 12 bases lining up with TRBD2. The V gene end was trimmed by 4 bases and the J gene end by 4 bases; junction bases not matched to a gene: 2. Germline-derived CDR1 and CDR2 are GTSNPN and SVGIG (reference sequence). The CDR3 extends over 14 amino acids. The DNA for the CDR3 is TGTGCCTGGAATCTAGCGGGGGGGTACAATGAGCAGTTCTTC. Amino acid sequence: CAWNLAGGYNEQFF. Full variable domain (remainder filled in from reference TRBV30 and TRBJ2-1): SQTIHQWPATLVQPVGSPLSLECTVEGTSNPNLYWYRQAAGRGLQLLFYSVGIGQISSEVPQNLSASRPQDRQFILSSKKLLLSDSGFYLCAWNLAGGYNEQFFGPGTRLTVL.

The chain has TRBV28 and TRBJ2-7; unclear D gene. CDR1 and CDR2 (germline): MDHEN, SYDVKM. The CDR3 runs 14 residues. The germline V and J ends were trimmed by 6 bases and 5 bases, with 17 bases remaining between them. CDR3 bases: TGTGCCAGCAGCTCTGGGGTGGGGTGGGACGAGCAGTACTTC. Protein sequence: CASSSGVGWDEQYF.

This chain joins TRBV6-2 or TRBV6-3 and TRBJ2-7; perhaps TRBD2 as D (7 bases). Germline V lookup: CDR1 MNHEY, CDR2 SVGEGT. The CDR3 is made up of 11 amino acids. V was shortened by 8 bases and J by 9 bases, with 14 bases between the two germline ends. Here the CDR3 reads CASYGGPGQYF. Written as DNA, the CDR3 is TGTGCCAGCTACGGGGGGCCAGGGCAGTACTTC.

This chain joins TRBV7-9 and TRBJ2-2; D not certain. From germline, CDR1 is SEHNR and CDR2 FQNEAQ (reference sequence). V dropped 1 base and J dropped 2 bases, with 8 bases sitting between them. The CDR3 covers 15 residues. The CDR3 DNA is TGTGCCAGCAGCTTAGTAGTTACCAACACCGGGGAGCTGTTTTTT. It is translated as CASSLVVTNTGELFF. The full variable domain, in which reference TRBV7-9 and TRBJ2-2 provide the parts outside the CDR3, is DTGVSQNPRHKITKRGQNVTFRCDPISEHNRLYWYRQTLGQGPEFLTYFQNEAQLEKSRLLSDRFSAERPKGSFSTLEIQRTEQGDSAMYLCASSLVVTNTGELFFGEGSRLTVL.

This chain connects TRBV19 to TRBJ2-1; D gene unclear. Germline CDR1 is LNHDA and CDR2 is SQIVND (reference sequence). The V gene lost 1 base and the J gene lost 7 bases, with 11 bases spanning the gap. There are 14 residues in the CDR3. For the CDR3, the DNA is TGTGCCAGTAGTATAGTCGCTCGGGTTAATGAGCAGTTCTTC. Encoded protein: CASSIVARVNEQFF. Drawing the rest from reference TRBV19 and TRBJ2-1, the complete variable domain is DGGITQSPKYLFRKEGQNVTLSCEQNLNHDAMYWYRQDPGQGLRLIYYSQIVNDFQKGDIAEGYSVSREKKESFPLTVTSAQKNPTAFYLCASSIVARVNEQFFGPGTRLTVL.

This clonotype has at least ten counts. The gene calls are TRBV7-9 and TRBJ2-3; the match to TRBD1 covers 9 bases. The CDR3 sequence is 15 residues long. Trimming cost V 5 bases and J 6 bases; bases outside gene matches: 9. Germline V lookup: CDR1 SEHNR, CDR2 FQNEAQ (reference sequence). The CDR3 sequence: CASSPGQGNRDTQYF. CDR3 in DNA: TGTGCCAGCAGCCCCGGACAGGGGAATAGGGATACGCAGTATTTT.

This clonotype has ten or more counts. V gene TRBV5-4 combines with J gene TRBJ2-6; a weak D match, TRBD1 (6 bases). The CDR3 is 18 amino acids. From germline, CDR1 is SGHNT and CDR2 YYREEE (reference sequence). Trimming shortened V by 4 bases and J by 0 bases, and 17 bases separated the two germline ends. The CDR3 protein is CASSRPGHQSSGANVLTF. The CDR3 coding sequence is TGTGCCAGCAGCCGTCCGGGACACCAGAGCTCTGGGGCCAACGTCCTGACTTTC.

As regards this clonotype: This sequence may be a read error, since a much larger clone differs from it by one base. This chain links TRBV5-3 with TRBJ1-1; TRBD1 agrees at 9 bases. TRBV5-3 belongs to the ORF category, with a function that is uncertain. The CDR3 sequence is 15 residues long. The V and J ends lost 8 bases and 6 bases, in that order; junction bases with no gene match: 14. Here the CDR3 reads CASSPPTGGSAEAFF. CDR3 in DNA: TGTGCCAGCAGCCCTCCGACAGGGGGAAGCGCTGAAGCTTTCTTT.

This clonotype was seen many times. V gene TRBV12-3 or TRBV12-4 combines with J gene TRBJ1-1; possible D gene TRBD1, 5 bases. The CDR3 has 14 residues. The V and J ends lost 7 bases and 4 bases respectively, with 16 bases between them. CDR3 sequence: CASTLTGTSTEAFF. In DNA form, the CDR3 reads TGTGCCAGCACCTTAACAGGAACTAGCACTGAAGCTTTCTTT.

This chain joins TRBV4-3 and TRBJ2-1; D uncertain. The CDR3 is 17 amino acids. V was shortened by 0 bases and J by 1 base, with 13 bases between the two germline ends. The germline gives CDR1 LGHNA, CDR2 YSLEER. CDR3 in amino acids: CASSQDFSRLSYNEQFF. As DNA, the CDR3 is TGCGCCAGCAGCCAAGATTTCTCGCGGCTATCCTACAATGAGCAGTTCTTC.

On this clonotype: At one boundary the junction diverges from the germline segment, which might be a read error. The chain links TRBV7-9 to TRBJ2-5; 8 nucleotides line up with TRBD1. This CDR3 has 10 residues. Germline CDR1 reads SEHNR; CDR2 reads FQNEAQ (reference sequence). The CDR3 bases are TGTGCCAGCAGCTCAGACAGGGGAGGCTTC. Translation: CASSSDRGGF.

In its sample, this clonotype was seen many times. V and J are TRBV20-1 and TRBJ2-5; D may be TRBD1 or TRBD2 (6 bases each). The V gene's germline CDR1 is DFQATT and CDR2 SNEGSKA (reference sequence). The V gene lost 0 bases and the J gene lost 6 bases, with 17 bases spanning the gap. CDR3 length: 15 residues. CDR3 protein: CSARDDGGPLKTQYF. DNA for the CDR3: TGCAGTGCTAGAGACGATGGGGGGCCGTTAAAGACCCAGTACTTC.

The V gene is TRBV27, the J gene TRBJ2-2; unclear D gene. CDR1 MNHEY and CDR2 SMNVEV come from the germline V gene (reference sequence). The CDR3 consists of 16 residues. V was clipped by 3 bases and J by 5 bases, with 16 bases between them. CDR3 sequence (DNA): TGTGCCAGCAGTTTCTCTGGGCGGATGTCGACCGGGGAGCTGTTTTTT. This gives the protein CASSFSGRMSTGELFF.